Following are 6 T cell receptor beta chains from one sample sequenced in a study of CD8 T cells in ankylosing spondylitis. Via MiXCR, TCRdb re-called the 5' RACE reads, giving one row per CDR3 protein. Found here are 750,000 to 850,000 distinct CDR3 sequences, 10% to 15% of them singletons; the top ten hold under 0.6%. No antigen has been identified for these receptors. Study-wide points: What seemed typical of ankylosing spondylitis blood was a TCR beta motif built from eight highly homologous variants.

The sample consisted of blood, either unsorted or a sorted T cell fraction (not recorded which). Every receptor here comes from a male donor with ankylosing spondylitis.

This clonotype turned up a few times. The V gene is TRBV7-2, the J gene TRBJ2-2, with D perhaps being TRBD1 or TRBD2 (5 bases each). The germline gives CDR1 SGHTA, CDR2 FQGNSA. Trimming took off 4 bases at V and 2 bases at J, with 11 bases between the two ends. The CDR3 totals 15 residues. CDR3 sequence: CASSSGPANTGELFF. In DNA form, the CDR3 reads TGTGCCAGCAGCTCGGGGCCTGCCAACACCGGGGAGCTGTTTTTT.

In this sample, this clonotype turned up many times. The V call is TRBV18, the J call TRBJ2-7, with TRBD2 identical over 7 bases. The CDR3 runs to 15 residues. CDR1 KGHSH and CDR2 LQKENI come from the germline V gene. J lost 2 bases, V lost 6 bases, and 10 bases had no gene match. The CDR3 sequence: CASSLQRDFAYEQYF. CDR3 DNA sequence: TGTGCCAGCTCTCTACAGCGGGACTTTGCCTACGAGCAGTACTTC.

This clonotype was recorded a few times. The chain carries TRBV29-1 and TRBJ1-2, with a weak D call TRBD1 (6 bases). Germline lookup yields CDR1 SQVTM and CDR2 ANQGSEA. The V and J ends lost 1 base and 5 bases respectively, with 17 bases between them. CDR3 length: 15 amino acids. CDR3 DNA sequence: TGCAGCGTTGAAGTCCTCAGGGGAATGGGTTATGGCTACACCTTC. Translation gives CSVEVLRGMGYGYTF. The full variable domain, rest sourced from reference TRBV29-1 and TRBJ1-2, is SAVISQKPSRDICQRGTSLTIQCQVDSQVTMMFWYRQQPGQSLTLIATANQGSEATYESGFVIDKFPISRPNLTFSTLTVSNMSPEDSSIYLCSVEVLRGMGYGYTFGSGTRLTVV.

This clonotype was counted at least ten times. V and J are TRBV29-1 and TRBJ1-1, with D tentatively TRBD1 (5 bases). Germline CDR1 and CDR2: SQVTM and ANQGSEA. Trimming took off 1 base at V and 11 bases at J, with 11 bases between the two ends. This CDR3 has 11 amino acids. In DNA, the CDR3 is TGCAGCGTTGAAGGGGGAGGGACGGCTTTCTTT. Translation gives CSVEGGGTAFF. Drawing the rest from reference TRBV29-1 and TRBJ1-1, the complete variable domain is SAVISQKPSRDICQRGTSLTIQCQVDSQVTMMFWYRQQPGQSLTLIATANQGSEATYESGFVIDKFPISRPNLTFSTLTVSNMSPEDSSIYLCSVEGGGTAFFGQGTRLTVV.

This clonotype was recorded a few times. V gene TRBV6-5 combines with J gene TRBJ2-3, with a weak D call TRBD2 (5 bases). V shed 2 bases and J shed 7 bases, with 10 bases lying between them. The CDR3 contains 13 residues. Germline V CDR1 and CDR2: MNHEY, SVGAGI. The CDR3 is CASSYARGYTQYF. The CDR3 DNA sequence: TGTGCCAGCAGTTACGCCCGGGGTTATACGCAGTATTTT.

V and J are TRBV9 and TRBJ2-6, with TRBD1 matching over 11 bases. This CDR3 has 17 residues. J lost 2 bases, V lost 4 bases, and 5 bases had no gene match. CDR1 and CDR2 (germline): SGDLS, YYNGEE. CDR3: CASSQGQGGTGANVLTF. CDR3 nucleotide sequence: TGTGCCAGCAGCCAGGGACAGGGGGGGACTGGGGCCAACGTCCTGACTTTC.